This TCR beta chain was identified in a study of cytomegalovirus exposure and HLA in healthy donors. Whole-study findings and limits: Confirmation in vitro established that three CMV-associated chains were specific for CMV antigens. Compared with the approximately 680-donor mean, an Asian-associated ancestry cluster reportedly had fewer N-insertions, according to a later analysis. The study listed approximately 160 cytomegalovirus-associated TCR beta chains. Analysis performed later found approximately 17,000 TCR beta sequences associated with HLA alleles at 0.05 false discovery rate.

Concerning this clone: Its antigen is undetermined.

PCR used 60 Vbeta primers and 13 Jbeta primers. Using immunoSEQ multiplex PCR, the repertoire was profiled, and TCRdb retains in-frame clones only, with some absent. The sample holds approximately 200,000 clones; about 74% are singletons and the top ten take around 15%. The germline V gene encodes CDR1 ENHRY and CDR2 SYGVKD. With 4 bases clipped from V and 6 bases from J, the junction kept 7 bases outside the gene matches. The CDR3 is 17 amino acids. This TCR was recovered from a middle-aged man in good health and CMV-seronegative. The V and J genes are TRBV10-3 and TRBJ2-1; TRBD2 agrees at 15 bases. Material for sequencing was PBMCs. Written as DNA, the CDR3 is TGTGCCATCAGTGTGGGTTGGACTAGCGGGGGGGCCAATGAGCAGTTCTTC. Its protein is CAISVGWTSGGANEQFF.